This TCR beta chain was retrieved from a study of PD-1 blockade in classical Hodgkin lymphoma. Clones were sequenced by immunoSEQ multiplex PCR, and TCRdb holds only the in-frame ones, with some missing. The sample holds tens of thousands of clones, roughly 88% seen once. This CDR3 is built from 17 residues. Germline V gene sequence: CDR1 MGHRA, CDR2 YSYEKL. Trimming stripped 3 bases from V and 0 bases from J, with 14 bases between. The time point here: newly diagnosed, previously untreated cHL patient sample. The authors compared against newly diagnosed, untreated classical Hodgkin lymphoma PBMCs. This chain links TRBV4-1 with TRBJ1-4; possibly TRBD1 for D (6 bases). The sample comprised peripheral blood mononuclear cells (PBMCs). The sequence was obtained from a human donor with classical Hodgkin lymphoma. The CDR3 protein is CASSQMRWGPTNEKLFF. CDR3 bases: TGCGCCAGCAGCCAGATGCGGTGGGGGCCAACTAATGAAAAACTGTTTTTT.